The present TCR beta chain was sequenced within a study of T cell changes during pregnancy in multiple sclerosis. This CDR3 spans 15 amino acids. V dropped 5 bases and J dropped 3; count of bases not matched to a gene: 12. Looked up from germline, CDR1 is SQVTM and CDR2 is ANQGSEA. Data came from immunoSEQ multiplex PCR; TCRdb stores just in-frame clones and leaves some out. The sample shows 25,000 to 35,000 clones, approximately 90% of them seen only once. Sequencing was performed on CD4+ T cells from peripheral blood mononuclear cells, taken in the first trimester of pregnancy. The sequence was collected from a female donor in good health, enrolled as a control in a pregnancy study. This sequence joins TRBV29-1 and TRBJ1-1, with TRBD1 identical over 7 bases. Here the CDR3 reads CSVRKQGYGDTEAFF. CDR3 coding DNA: TGCAGCGTTAGAAAACAGGGGTATGGGGACACTGAAGCTTTCTTT.